This T cell receptor (beta chain) was identified during a study of T cells in tuberculosis. In the study overall: The T cells targeted glucose monomycolate, a mycobacterial lipid, via CD1B. In South Africa, adults with active tuberculosis were compared with IGRA-negative and latently infected IGRA-positive adolescents. The study's findings and limits: Active tuberculosis patients had shorter CDR3-alpha; the beta difference was nonsignificant.

Remarks on this clone: The antigen remains unidentified.

Germline V CDR1 and CDR2: SGHDT, YYEEEE. With V trimmed by 6 bases and J by 1 base, 6 bases remained unmatched. This CDR3 comprises 14 residues. The data were produced by immunoSEQ multiplex PCR, yet TCRdb's version contains in-frame clones alone and is incomplete. This table has about 43,000 clones, 95% appearing once. Sequenced sample: PBMCs. This receptor was identified in a donor aged 10 to 29 with latent tuberculosis or without tuberculosis infection. The V call is TRBV5-6, the J call TRBJ1-2; 7 nucleotides agree with TRBD1. The chain's CDR3 is CASTRDSNNYGYTF. DNA of the CDR3: TGTGCCAGCACCAGGGACAGTAATAACTATGGCTACACCTTC.